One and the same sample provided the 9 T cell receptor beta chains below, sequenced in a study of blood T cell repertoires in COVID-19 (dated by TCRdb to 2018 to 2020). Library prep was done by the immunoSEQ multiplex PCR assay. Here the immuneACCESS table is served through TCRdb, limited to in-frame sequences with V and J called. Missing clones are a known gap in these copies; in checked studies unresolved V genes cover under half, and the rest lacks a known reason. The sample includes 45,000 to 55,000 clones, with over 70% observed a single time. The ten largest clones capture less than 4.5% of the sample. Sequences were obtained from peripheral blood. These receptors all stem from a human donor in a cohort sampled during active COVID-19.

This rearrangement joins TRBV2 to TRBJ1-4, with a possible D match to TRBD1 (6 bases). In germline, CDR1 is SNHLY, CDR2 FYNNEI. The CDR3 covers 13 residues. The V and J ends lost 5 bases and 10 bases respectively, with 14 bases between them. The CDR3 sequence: CASSPRGFGKLFF. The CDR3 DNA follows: TGTGCCAGCAGTCCCAGGGGTTTCGGAAAACTGTTTTTT.

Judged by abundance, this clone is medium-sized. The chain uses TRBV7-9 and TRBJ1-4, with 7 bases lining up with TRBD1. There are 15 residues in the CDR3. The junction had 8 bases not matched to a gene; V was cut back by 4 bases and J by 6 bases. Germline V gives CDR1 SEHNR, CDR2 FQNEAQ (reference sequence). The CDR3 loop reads CASSSRTGSYEKLFF. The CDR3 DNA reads TGTGCCAGCAGCTCCCGGACAGGTTCTTATGAAAAACTGTTTTTT.

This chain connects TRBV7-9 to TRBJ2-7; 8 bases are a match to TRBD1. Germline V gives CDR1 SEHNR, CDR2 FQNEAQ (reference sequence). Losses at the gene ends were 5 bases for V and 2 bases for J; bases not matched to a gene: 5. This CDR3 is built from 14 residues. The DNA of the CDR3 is TGTGCCAGCAGCCAGGACAGGGTCCCCTACGAGCAGTACTTC. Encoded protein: CASSQDRVPYEQYF.

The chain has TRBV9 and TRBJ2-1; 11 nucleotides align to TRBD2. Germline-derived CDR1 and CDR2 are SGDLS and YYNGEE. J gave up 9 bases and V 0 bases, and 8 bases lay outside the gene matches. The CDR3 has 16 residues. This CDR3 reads CASSVDIAGGLGEQFF. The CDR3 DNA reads TGTGCCAGCAGCGTAGATATAGCGGGAGGGCTGGGTGAGCAGTTCTTC.

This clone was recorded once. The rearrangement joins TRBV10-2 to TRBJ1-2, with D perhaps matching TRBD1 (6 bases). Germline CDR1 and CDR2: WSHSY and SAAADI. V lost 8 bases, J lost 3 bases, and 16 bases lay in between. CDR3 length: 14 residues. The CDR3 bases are TGCGCCAGCCGTGGAACGGACAGAGACTATGGCTACACCTTC. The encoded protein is CASRGTDRDYGYTF.

The CDR3 loop is CASSLNTLYTGELFF. Here the CDR3 DNA reads TGTGCCAGCAGTTTGAACACGTTGTACACCGGGGAGCTGTTTTTT. The chain recombines TRBV28 with TRBJ2-2; D is undetermined. Germline V lookup: CDR1 MDHEN, CDR2 SYDVKM. Trimming shortened V by 3 bases and J by 3 bases, and 11 bases separated the two germline ends. The CDR3 extends over 15 amino acids.

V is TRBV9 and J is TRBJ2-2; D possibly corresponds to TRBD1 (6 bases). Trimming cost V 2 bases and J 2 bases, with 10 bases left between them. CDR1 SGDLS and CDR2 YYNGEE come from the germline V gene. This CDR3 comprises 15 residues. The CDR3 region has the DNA TGTGCCAGCAGCGTCCGGGACATAAACACCGGGGAGCTGTTTTTT. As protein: CASSVRDINTGELFF.

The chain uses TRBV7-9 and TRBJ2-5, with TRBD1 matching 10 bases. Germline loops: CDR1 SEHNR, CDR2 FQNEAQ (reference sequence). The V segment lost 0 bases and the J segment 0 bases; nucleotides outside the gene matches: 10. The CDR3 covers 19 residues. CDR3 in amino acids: CASSLASTRDRGYQETQYF. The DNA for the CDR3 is TGTGCCAGCAGCTTAGCGTCGACCCGGGACAGGGGTTACCAAGAGACCCAGTACTTC.

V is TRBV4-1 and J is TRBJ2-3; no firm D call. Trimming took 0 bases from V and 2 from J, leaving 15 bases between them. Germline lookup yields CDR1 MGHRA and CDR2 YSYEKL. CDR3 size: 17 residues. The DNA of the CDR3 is TGCGCCAGCAGCCAAGATTGGGCCTCATCCCTCACAGATACGCAGTATTTT. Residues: CASSQDWASSLTDTQYF.